Below are 31 T cell receptor beta chains sequenced from a single sample in a study of cytomegalovirus exposure and HLA in healthy donors. 13 Jbeta primers and 60 Vbeta primers were used for the PCR. Assay: immunoSEQ multiplex PCR; the TCRdb copy retains only in-frame clones and omits some. The sample records 140,000 or so clones, around 75% being singletons. The sample was PBMCs. The origin of the receptors is a woman between 35 and 50 years old in good health and CMV-seronegative.

The V gene is TRBV6-1, the J gene TRBJ2-3, with 8 bases that match TRBD2. This CDR3 is 21 amino acids long. Losses at the gene ends were 2 bases for V and 1 base for J; bases not matched to a gene: 20. CDR1 and CDR2 (germline): MNHNS, SASEGT. The CDR3 loop is CASSEQGTAGGSSVRTDTQYF. The CDR3 DNA sequence: TGTGCCAGCAGTGAACAGGGGACGGCGGGAGGCAGTAGTGTACGCACAGATACGCAGTATTTT.

The V call is TRBV19, the J call TRBJ1-2, with TRBD1 matching 7 bases. V gave up 5 bases and J gave up 3 bases; unmatched junction bases: 9. The germline gives CDR1 LNHDA, CDR2 SQIVND (reference sequence). CDR3 length: 15 residues. The CDR3, as DNA: TGTGCCAGTAGTCGGGCAGGGGGGTTAGACTATGGCTACACCTTC. This encodes CASSRAGGLDYGYTF.

By proportion, this clone is medium-sized (0.01 to 0.1%). The chain recombines TRBV9 with TRBJ1-3; tentatively, D is TRBD1 (6 bases). The CDR3 runs 17 residues. Germline-derived CDR1 and CDR2 are SGDLS and YYNGEE. V lost 0 bases to trimming and J lost 0 bases, with 13 bases between them. Here the CDR3 reads CASSVENRATSGNTIYF. DNA of the CDR3: TGTGCCAGCAGCGTAGAGAACAGGGCTACCTCTGGAAACACCATATATTTT.

The V gene is TRBV7-9, the J gene TRBJ2-1; TRBD1 matches at 9 bases. Germline V gene lookup returns CDR1 SEHNR and CDR2 FQNEAQ (reference sequence). This CDR3 has 14 residues. V gave up 5 bases and J gave up 4 bases; unmatched junction bases: 3. The CDR3 sequence: CASSPGTGYNEQFF. The CDR3 coding sequence is TGTGCCAGCAGCCCCGGGACAGGGTACAATGAGCAGTTCTTC. Full variable domain (remainder filled in from reference TRBV7-9 and TRBJ2-1): DTGVSQNPRHKITKRGQNVTFRCDPISEHNRLYWYRQTLGQGPEFLTYFQNEAQLEKSRLLSDRFSAERPKGSFSTLEIQRTEQGDSAMYLCASSPGTGYNEQFFGPGTRLTVL.

V usage is TRBV28 and J usage is TRBJ1-2; 9 nucleotides align to TRBD1. This CDR3 comprises 15 residues. V lost 3 bases, J lost 2 bases, and 4 bases stayed unmatched. Germline V gene sequence: CDR1 MDHEN, CDR2 SYDVKM. CDR3 coding DNA: TGTGCCAGCAGTTTTCTCACAGGGGGCAACTATGGCTACACCTTC. Its protein is CASSFLTGGNYGYTF.

CDR3 region: CASGGSSTDTQYF. Here the CDR3 DNA reads TGTGCCAGCGGCGGGTCGAGCACAGATACGCAGTATTTT. J is TRBJ2-3 and V is TRBV6-5; tentatively, D is TRBD2 (5 bases). The germline gives CDR1 MNHEY, CDR2 SVGAGI. The CDR3 is 13 residues long. Trimming stripped 8 bases from V and 0 bases from J, with 9 bases between.

This chain links TRBV7-8 with TRBJ1-4; TRBD1 might be the D (5 bases). This CDR3 is 16 amino acids long. CDR1 and CDR2 from the germline V gene are SGHVS and FQNEAQ. The germline V and J ends were trimmed by 4 bases and 0 bases, with 12 bases remaining between them. The DNA for the CDR3 is TGTGCCAGCAGCTGGCGGGGGACTCCAACTAATGAAAAACTGTTTTTT. Translation gives CASSWRGTPTNEKLFF.

V and J are TRBV27 and TRBJ2-3, with 16 bases fitting TRBD2. The V gene end was trimmed by 4 bases and the J gene end by 3 bases; junction bases not matched to a gene: 13. Germline CDR1 and CDR2: MNHEY and SMNVEV (reference sequence). The CDR3 contains 20 residues. The CDR3 loop reads CASSSLPGTSGGAVTDTQYF. In DNA form, the CDR3 reads TGTGCCAGCAGTTCGTTACCCGGGACTAGCGGGGGGGCTGTAACAGATACGCAGTATTTT.

The chain recombines TRBV6-5 with TRBJ1-2; 8 bases agree with TRBD1. Trimming took 4 bases from V and 2 from J; bases not matched to a gene: 9. CDR1 is MNHEY, CDR2 SVGAGI, per germline. CDR3 length equals 16 residues. The DNA of the CDR3 is TGTGCCAGCAGTTCCAACGCGGACAGGGAGAACTATGGCTACACCTTC. Its translation is CASSSNADRENYGYTF.

This rearrangement joins TRBV25-1 to TRBJ1-2, with TRBD1 matching 9 bases. CDR1 is MGHDK, CDR2 SYGVNS, per germline. The CDR3 is 14 amino acids. V gave up 4 bases and J gave up 10 bases; unmatched junction bases: 10. The CDR3 DNA follows: TGTGCCAGCAGTGCTGCACAGGGGGCGCTTCCCTACACCTTC. It translates to CASSAAQGALPYTF.

The J gene is TRBJ2-4, the V gene TRBV13, with D possibly being TRBD2 (7 bases). The CDR3 covers 13 residues. The germline V gene encodes CDR1 PRHDT and CDR2 FYEKMQ (reference sequence). With 7 bases removed from V and 7 bases from J, the gap between germline ends came to 14 bases. The CDR3 bases are TGTGCCAGCACCTTGGGAGGGGGTAACATTCAGTACTTC. As protein: CASTLGGGNIQYF.

The chain combines TRBV7-6 with TRBJ1-4; possibly TRBD1 for D (5 bases). The V and J ends lost 5 bases and 6 bases respectively, with 19 bases between them. The CDR3 has 16 residues. Germline assignment: CDR1 SGHVS and CDR2 FNYEAQ. CDR3 DNA: TGTGCCAGCAGCGCATCAACGGGGGTAGGGGATGAAAAACTGTTTTTT. It is translated as CASSASTGVGDEKLFF.

The V call is TRBV6-5, the J call TRBJ1-3, with a possible D match to TRBD1 (6 bases). CDR3 length: 16 residues. Trimming removed 0 bases at V and 3 bases at J, with 12 bases between. Per the germline V gene, CDR1 is MNHEY and CDR2 is SVGAGI. CDR3 sequence: CASSYSLGAGGNTIYF. CDR3 DNA sequence: TGTGCCAGCAGTTACTCGTTGGGGGCAGGTGGAAACACCATATATTTT.

The chain couples TRBV15 to TRBJ1-4; no firm D call. Per germline, CDR1 LNHNV and CDR2 YYDKDF (reference sequence). V was shortened by 1 base and J by 0 bases, with 9 bases between the two germline ends. The CDR3 covers 16 residues. This CDR3 is CATSRGAGSTNEKLFF. In DNA form, the CDR3 reads TGTGCCACCAGCAGAGGGGCCGGCTCAACTAATGAAAAACTGTTTTTT.

CDR3 loop: CASSSPGSAGETQYF. In DNA form, the CDR3 reads TGTGCCAGCAGTTCCCCGGGTTCAGCTGGGGAGACCCAGTACTTC. J is TRBJ2-5 and V is TRBV28; unclear D gene. This CDR3 is built from 15 residues. In germline, CDR1 is MDHEN, CDR2 SYDVKM. V lost 4 bases and J lost 5, with 17 bases in between.

The rearrangement joins TRBV5-1 to TRBJ1-5; D uncertain. This CDR3 has 11 amino acids. Trimming pared 1 base from V and 9 bases from J, leaving 5 bases between. From germline, CDR1 is SGHRS and CDR2 YFSETQ. CDR3 sequence reads: CASSLRRPQHF. The CDR3 coding sequence is TGCGCCAGCAGCTTGAGGAGGCCCCAGCATTTT.

This chain links TRBV19 with TRBJ1-2; tentatively, D is TRBD1 (5 bases). Trimming shortened V by 5 bases and J by 3 bases, and 19 bases separated the two germline ends. The CDR3 runs to 16 residues. In germline, CDR1 is LNHDA, CDR2 SQIVND (reference sequence). The chain's CDR3 is CASSSGSPRSYYGYTF. CDR3 DNA sequence: TGTGCCAGTAGTTCAGGGTCCCCTCGGTCCTACTATGGCTACACCTTC. The variable domain in full, with the rest retrieved from reference TRBV19 and TRBJ1-2, is DGGITQSPKYLFRKEGQNVTLSCEQNLNHDAMYWYRQDPGQGLRLIYYSQIVNDFQKGDIAEGYSVSREKKESFPLTVTSAQKNPTAFYLCASSSGSPRSYYGYTFGSGTRLTVV.

The chain carries TRBV28 and TRBJ1-5, with 8 bases aligning to TRBD1. Trimming took 8 bases from V and 5 from J; bases not matched to a gene: 8. The germline V gene encodes CDR1 MDHEN and CDR2 SYDVKM. This CDR3 has 14 amino acids. CDR3 protein: CASGTGQAYQPQHF. CDR3 coding DNA: TGTGCCAGCGGTACGGGACAGGCTTATCAGCCCCAGCATTTT.

The CDR3, as DNA: TGTGCCAGTAGCACACGACTAGCCCTCACAGATACGCAGTATTTT. Translating gives CASSTRLALTDTQYF. The genes are TRBV19 and TRBJ2-3, with 7 bases that match TRBD2. Trimming took 6 bases from V and 2 from J; bases not matched to a gene: 8. The germline gives CDR1 LNHDA, CDR2 SQIVND (reference sequence). This CDR3 spans 15 amino acids.

This clone was seen a handful of times. The rearrangement links TRBV6-5 to TRBJ2-3, with 9 nucleotides matching TRBD1. The CDR3 consists of 16 residues. V was clipped by 0 bases and J by 0 bases; unmatched bases: 1. The germline V gene encodes CDR1 MNHEY and CDR2 SVGAGI. CDR3 sequence (DNA): TGTGCCAGCAGTTACTCTGGGACAGGGAGCACAGATACGCAGTATTTT. This encodes CASSYSGTGSTDTQYF.

This chain connects TRBV19 to TRBJ1-5, with 7 positions matching TRBD1. V was pared by 5 bases and J by 0 bases, with 4 bases of the junction left unmatched. Germline V gene sequence: CDR1 LNHDA, CDR2 SQIVND (reference sequence). This CDR3 is 15 amino acids long. CDR3 nucleotide sequence: TGTGCCAGTAGTTCGACAGGGAATAGCAATCAGCCCCAGCATTTT. It encodes CASSSTGNSNQPQHF.

The rearrangement uses TRBV4-2 and TRBJ1-2; TRBD1 matches at 10 bases. This CDR3 has 19 amino acids. Unmatched junction bases numbered 12, after V lost 0 bases and J lost 2 bases. CDR1 and CDR2 from the germline V gene are LGHNA and YNFKEQ. CDR3 loop: CASSQDWVTGGELNYGYTF. CDR3 DNA sequence: TGTGCCAGCAGCCAAGATTGGGTGACAGGGGGCGAGTTGAACTATGGCTACACCTTC.

The chain carries TRBV4-2 and TRBJ2-3; D unclear. The CDR3 is 15 residues long. The ends were cut back, 0 bases at V and 2 bases at J, with 9 bases in the middle. Germline lookup yields CDR1 LGHNA and CDR2 YNFKEQ. CDR3 residues: CASSQEARNTDTQYF. In nucleotides, the CDR3 is TGTGCCAGCAGCCAAGAGGCCAGAAACACAGATACGCAGTATTTT.

This clone was observed a single time. The V gene is TRBV9, the J gene TRBJ2-1; D may be TRBD2 (6 bases). This CDR3 is 15 amino acids long. V gave up 3 bases and J gave up 6 bases, with 16 bases separating them. CDR1 SGDLS and CDR2 YYNGEE come from the germline V gene. Written as DNA, the CDR3 is TGTGCCAGCAGCGCCTGGGGGGTCCCGCGCAATGAGCAGTTCTTC. Protein product: CASSAWGVPRNEQFF.

Of note for this clone: Other DNA sequences within the sample encode an identical CDR3. V usage is TRBV5-1 and J usage is TRBJ2-5, with TRBD2 matching over 7 bases. Germline values: CDR1 SGHRS, CDR2 YFSETQ. CDR3 length equals 15 residues. J was trimmed by 1 base and V by 0 bases; bases with no gene match: 3. The CDR3 reads CASSLGLAAQETQYF. The CDR3 coding sequence is TGCGCCAGCAGCTTGGGTCTAGCGGCCCAAGAGACCCAGTACTTC.

The chain combines TRBV7-7 with TRBJ2-2; D uncertain. The germline CDR1 and CDR2 sequences are SSHAT and FNYEAQ (reference sequence). The ends were cut back, 3 bases at V and 0 bases at J, with 8 bases in the middle. CDR3 size: 15 residues. CDR3 bases: TGTGCCAGCAGCTTCTTACTAACGAACACCGGGGAGCTGTTTTTT. Protein product: CASSFLLTNTGELFF.

The V and J genes are TRBV28 and TRBJ1-5, with D possibly being TRBD1 (5 bases). V lost 2 bases and J lost 2, with 19 bases in between. The CDR3 loop spans 18 amino acids. Germline CDR1 is MDHEN and CDR2 is SYDVKM. The chain's CDR3 is CASSLEGRWGLGNQPQHF. CDR3 bases: TGTGCCAGCAGTTTAGAGGGGCGGTGGGGACTGGGCAATCAGCCCCAGCATTTT.

This clone was seen only a few times. The chain links TRBV28 to TRBJ2-2; 9 bases are shared with TRBD2. The trim removed 7 bases at V and 6 bases at J, leaving 12 bases unmatched. The CDR3 extends over 16 amino acids. Germline assignment: CDR1 MDHEN and CDR2 SYDVKM. As DNA, the CDR3 is TGTGCCAGCACCCCAGGTGGAGCGGGGGGCGCCGGGGAGCTGTTTTTT. This encodes CASTPGGAGGAGELFF.

This rearrangement joins TRBV6-5 to TRBJ1-3; a possible D gene is TRBD1 (6 bases). This CDR3 has 14 residues. Trimming took off 3 bases at V and 2 bases at J, with 8 bases between the two ends. The germline V gene has CDR1 MNHEY and CDR2 SVGAGI. CDR3 protein: CASSYRDTGNTIYF. As DNA, the CDR3 is TGTGCCAGCAGTTATCGGGACACTGGAAACACCATATATTTT.

This clone was counted between two and nine times. V usage is TRBV5-1 and J usage is TRBJ2-5; perhaps TRBD1 as D (5 bases). This CDR3 region has 17 residues. Germline values: CDR1 SGHRS, CDR2 YFSETQ. Trimming stripped 2 bases from V and 6 bases from J, with 23 bases between. The CDR3 sequence is CASSLSSTQGERKTQYF. CDR3 coding DNA: TGCGCCAGCAGCTTATCATCTACCCAGGGCGAGAGGAAGACCCAGTACTTC.

The chain carries TRBV5-1 and TRBJ2-3; possible D gene TRBD2, 5 bases. The length of the CDR3 is 15 residues. Deletions cut 2 bases from V and 0 bases from J, with 10 bases between. Germline CDR1 reads SGHRS; CDR2 reads YFSETQ. The CDR3 DNA reads as TGCGCCAGCAGCTTAGCGGAACCTAGCACAGATACGCAGTATTTT. Amino acids: CASSLAEPSTDTQYF.